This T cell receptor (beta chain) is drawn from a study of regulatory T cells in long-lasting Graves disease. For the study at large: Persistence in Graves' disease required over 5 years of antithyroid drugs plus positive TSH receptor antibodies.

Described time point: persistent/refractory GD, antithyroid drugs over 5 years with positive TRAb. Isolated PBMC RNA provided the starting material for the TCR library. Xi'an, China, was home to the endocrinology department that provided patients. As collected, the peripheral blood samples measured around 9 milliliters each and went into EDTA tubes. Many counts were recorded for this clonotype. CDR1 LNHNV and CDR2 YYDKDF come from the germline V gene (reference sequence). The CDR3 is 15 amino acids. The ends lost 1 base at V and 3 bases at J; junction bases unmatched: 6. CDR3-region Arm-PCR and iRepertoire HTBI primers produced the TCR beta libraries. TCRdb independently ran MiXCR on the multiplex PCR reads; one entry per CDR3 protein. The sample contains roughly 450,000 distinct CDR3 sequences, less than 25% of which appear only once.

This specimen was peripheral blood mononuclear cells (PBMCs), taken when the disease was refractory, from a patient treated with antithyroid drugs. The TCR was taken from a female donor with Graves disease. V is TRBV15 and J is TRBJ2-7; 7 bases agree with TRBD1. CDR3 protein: CATSRVKGAGYEQYF. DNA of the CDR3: TGTGCCACCAGCAGAGTGAAGGGGGCAGGCTACGAGCAGTACTTC.